The present T cell receptor beta chain was sequenced within a study of CD8 T cells in Susac syndrome. Germline V gene sequence: CDR1 SQVTM, CDR2 ANQGSEA. The V end lost 7 bases, the J end lost 0 bases, and 17 bases lay between the germline ends. This CDR3 has 15 residues. Comment on this clonotype: The antigen is unknown.

Whole-study findings and limits: The greatest CD8+ clonal expansion in Susac occurred in TEMRA cells and in active patients.

cDNA came from about 0.5 to 1 ug RNA primed by random hexamers. TCRdb ran MiXCR on the immunoSEQ multiplex PCR reads and lists one entry per CDR3 protein. The data show more than 95,000 distinct CDR3 sequences, around 95% seen once. CD8+ and CD4+ T cells circulating in blood were sequenced for TCR beta. Through negative isolation, CD4+ and CD8+ T cells were obtained, while TEMRA cells were enriched using FACS. Sequencing input: CD8+ T cells from PBMCs. The sequence was collected from a human donor with Susac syndrome. The chain is built from TRBV29-1 and TRBJ2-3; D is uncertain. The CDR3 region has the DNA TGCAGCGGATCCAAGACTGACACTAGCACAGATACGCAGTATTTT. Translation gives CSGSKTDTSTDTQYF.